These 28 T cell receptor beta chains originate from one sample sequenced in a study of blood T cell repertoires in COVID-19. Method: immunoSEQ multiplex PCR; TCRdb's copy keeps in-frame clones and lacks some. The sample consists of 45,000 to 65,000 clones, about 88% of them appearing once. The sequencing input was peripheral blood. The receptors here all came from a man in his sixties with active COVID-19.

This sequence joins TRBV19 and TRBJ2-3, with 9 bases that match TRBD2. V lost 4 bases and J lost 0; bases outside the gene matches: 5. CDR1 and CDR2 from the germline V gene are LNHDA and SQIVND (reference sequence). This CDR3 is 16 amino acids long. In DNA form, the CDR3 reads TGTGCCAGTAGTACTTTAGCGGGAGTCAGCACAGATACGCAGTATTTT. Its translation is CASSTLAGVSTDTQYF.

The chain is built from TRBV28 and TRBJ1-2; D is ambiguous. This CDR3 has 13 residues. V lost 4 bases and J lost 5, with 11 bases in between. Germline CDR1 reads MDHEN; CDR2 reads SYDVKM. CDR3 protein: CASSSARIYGYTF. The CDR3 nucleotides read TGTGCCAGCAGTTCCGCCAGGATTTATGGCTACACCTTC.

The J gene is TRBJ1-5, the V gene TRBV4-2, with TRBD1 as a possible D gene (6 bases). The CDR3 has 17 amino acids. V was clipped by 2 bases and J by 3 bases, with 17 bases between them. Per germline, CDR1 LGHNA and CDR2 YNFKEQ. This CDR3 is CASSQFRDQGFNQPQHF. The DNA for the CDR3 is TGTGCCAGCAGCCAATTTAGGGACCAGGGGTTCAATCAGCCCCAGCATTTT.

The chain carries TRBV27 and TRBJ1-6, with D perhaps matching TRBD1 (6 bases). Trimming pared 6 bases from V and 7 bases from J, leaving 16 bases between. From germline, CDR1 is MNHEY and CDR2 SMNVEV (reference sequence). The CDR3 loop spans 15 amino acids. This CDR3 reads CASRSGGNRNSPLHF. In DNA, the CDR3 is TGTGCCAGCAGGTCGGGGGGCAATCGGAATTCACCCCTCCACTTT.

CDR3 loop: CASSRRESYEQYF. The CDR3 DNA reads as TGTGCCAGCAGCCGTAGAGAAAGCTACGAGCAGTACTTC. The V gene is TRBV7-9, the J gene TRBJ2-7, with unresolved D. The CDR3 extends over 13 amino acids. CDR1 and CDR2 (germline): SEHNR, FQNEAQ (reference sequence). V was trimmed by 5 bases and J by 3 bases, leaving 11 bases between them.

The chain couples TRBV14 to TRBJ2-1, with 8 bases identical to TRBD2. Germline V gene data show CDR1 as SGHDN and CDR2 as FVKESK. The ends lost 0 bases at V and 8 bases at J; junction bases unmatched: 9. This CDR3 is built from 16 residues. In DNA, the CDR3 is TGTGCCAGCAGCCAAGATGCGGGAGGACCACCACATGAGCAGTTCTTC. Translating gives CASSQDAGGPPHEQFF.

The chain uses TRBV28 and TRBJ2-1; D might be TRBD1 (5 bases). CDR3 length: 15 amino acids. The germline gives CDR1 MDHEN, CDR2 SYDVKM. V was cut by 3 bases and J by 7 bases, with 16 bases left in between. CDR3 in amino acids: CASSLGRKSWNEQFF. The CDR3 DNA reads as TGTGCCAGCAGTTTGGGGCGGAAGTCGTGGAATGAGCAGTTCTTC.

The chain employs TRBV5-4 and TRBJ2-1; 10 nucleotides line up with TRBD2. CDR1 and CDR2 from the germline V gene are SGHNT and YYREEE (reference sequence). V was pared by 7 bases and J by 7 bases, with 8 bases of the junction left unmatched. The CDR3 has 14 residues. The CDR3 loop is CASWSSGRGNEQFF. The CDR3 DNA reads as TGTGCCAGCTGGTCTAGCGGGAGAGGGAATGAGCAGTTCTTC.

This chain connects TRBV7-2 to TRBJ2-7; no firm D call. The germline V gene encodes CDR1 SGHTA and CDR2 FQGNSA. The CDR3 covers 15 residues. Trimming shortened V by 3 bases and J by 2 bases, and 14 bases separated the two germline ends. The DNA of the CDR3 is TGTGCCAGCAGCTTTGTTTCGGGTCCTACCTACGAGCAGTACTTC. Its protein is CASSFVSGPTYEQYF.

The J gene is TRBJ1-1, the V gene TRBV7-8; maybe TRBD1 (6 bases). Germline V CDR1 and CDR2: SGHVS, FQNEAQ. V dropped 3 bases and J dropped 0 bases, with 14 bases sitting between them. This CDR3 comprises 16 residues. The CDR3 is CASSLGGASMNTEAFF. For the CDR3, the DNA is TGTGCCAGCAGCTTGGGGGGGGCGAGTATGAACACTGAAGCTTTCTTT.

The V and J genes are TRBV19 and TRBJ2-7, with 8 bases that match TRBD1. The CDR3 has 14 amino acids. The junction had 2 bases not matched to a gene; V was cut back by 4 bases and J by 0 bases. Germline CDR1 LNHDA, CDR2 SQIVND (reference sequence). CDR3 loop: CASSRDRGSYEQYF. The CDR3 nucleotides are TGTGCCAGTAGTAGAGACAGGGGCTCCTACGAGCAGTACTTC.

This clone came up once. The rearrangement joins TRBV2 to TRBJ1-1, with D perhaps TRBD1 (5 bases). The CDR3 is 14 residues long. V gave up 4 bases and J gave up 5 bases, with 14 bases separating them. CDR1 and CDR2 (germline): SNHLY, FYNNEI. CDR3 protein: CASSVRRGETEAFF. The DNA for the CDR3 is TGTGCCAGCAGTGTAAGGAGGGGAGAGACTGAAGCTTTCTTT.

The chain carries TRBV7-9 and TRBJ2-5; D is perhaps TRBD2 (5 bases). Germline loops: CDR1 SEHNR, CDR2 FQNEAQ (reference sequence). Trimming left V 5 bases short and J 0 bases short, with 10 bases between. The CDR3 extends over 14 amino acids. The CDR3 here is CASSPSRDQETQYF. The CDR3 bases are TGTGCCAGCAGCCCCTCGCGGGACCAAGAGACCCAGTACTTC. Filled out from reference TRBV7-9 and TRBJ2-5, the complete variable domain reads DTGVSQNPRHKITKRGQNVTFRCDPISEHNRLYWYRQTLGQGPEFLTYFQNEAQLEKSRLLSDRFSAERPKGSFSTLEIQRTEQGDSAMYLCASSPSRDQETQYFGPGTRLLVL.

This rearrangement joins TRBV7-3 to TRBJ2-2, with 11 bases that match TRBD2. V was pared by 2 bases and J by 4 bases, with 6 bases of the junction left unmatched. Per germline, CDR1 SGHTA and CDR2 FQGTGA. CDR3 length: 17 amino acids. CDR3 sequence: CASSLSLAGVGTGELFF. CDR3 nucleotides: TGTGCCAGCAGCTTATCACTAGCGGGAGTAGGCACCGGGGAGCTGTTTTTT.

This clone was observed a single time. The V gene is TRBV19, the J gene TRBJ2-1, with TRBD1 matching over 10 bases. The trim removed 4 bases at V and 9 bases at J, leaving 9 bases unmatched. The CDR3 contains 15 residues. Per germline, CDR1 LNHDA and CDR2 SQIVND (reference sequence). CDR3 coding DNA: TGTGCCAGTAGTAGACGACAGGGGGCTCTAGGTGAGCAGTTCTTC. It encodes CASSRRQGALGEQFF.

CDR3 coding DNA: TGTGCCATCAGTGAGTGGATAGGGACAAACTCTGGAAACACCATATATTTT. Translated: CAISEWIGTNSGNTIYF. The chain is built from TRBV10-3 and TRBJ1-3; the D gene is possibly TRBD1 (6 bases). The CDR3 is 17 residues long. Trimming removed 1 base from V and 0 bases from J, with 13 bases in between. Germline V gene sequence: CDR1 ENHRY, CDR2 SYGVKD.

The genes are TRBV5-4 and TRBJ2-7, with a weak D call TRBD1 (5 bases). The CDR3 has 17 amino acids. V was cut by 4 bases and J by 1 base, with 21 bases left in between. From germline, CDR1 is SGHNT and CDR2 YYREEE (reference sequence). CDR3 amino acids: CASSPPLGASNSYEQYF. DNA for the CDR3: TGTGCCAGCAGCCCCCCACTTGGGGCCTCAAATTCCTACGAGCAGTACTTC.

This chain links TRBV5-1 with TRBJ2-7, with 8 positions matching TRBD1. This CDR3 region has 16 residues. J gave up 1 base and V 3 bases, and 9 bases lay outside the gene matches. CDR1 and CDR2 from the germline V gene are SGHRS and YFSETQ. For the CDR3, the DNA is TGCGCCAGCAGCTATGGGCAGGGGGCTAGGTCCTACGAGCAGTACTTC. Translated, it gives CASSYGQGARSYEQYF.

The rearrangement uses TRBV7-8 and TRBJ2-7; D may be TRBD2 (6 bases). The germline CDR1 and CDR2 sequences are SGHVS and FQNEAQ. There are 16 residues in the CDR3. Trimming shortened V by 3 bases and J by 4 bases, and 19 bases separated the two germline ends. The CDR3 region has the DNA TGTGCCAGCAGCTTCATTAGCGGAGCCCTGGGTTACGAGCAGTACTTC. Protein sequence: CASSFISGALGYEQYF.

This chain connects TRBV30 to TRBJ2-5; 9 bases agree with TRBD1. V lost 0 bases to trimming and J lost 0 bases; unmatched junction nucleotides: 8. CDR1 and CDR2 (germline): GTSNPN, SVGIG (reference sequence). CDR3 size: 17 residues. The DNA for the CDR3 is TGTGCCTGGAGTGTAGGGCTCGGGACAGGGAACCAAGAGACCCAGTACTTC. As protein: CAWSVGLGTGNQETQYF.

The CDR3 region is CASSFRGAGVSYNEQFF. In DNA form, the CDR3 reads TGCGCCAGCAGCTTCCGAGGGGCGGGAGTATCCTACAATGAGCAGTTCTTC. The chain joins TRBV5-1 to TRBJ2-1; 7 nucleotides agree with TRBD2. The CDR3 extends over 17 amino acids. The germline V gene has CDR1 SGHRS and CDR2 YFSETQ. V lost 2 bases, J lost 1 base, and 9 bases stayed unmatched.

The chain recombines TRBV7-6 with TRBJ2-3; TRBD1 might be the D (6 bases). Germline CDR1 is SGHVS and CDR2 is FNYEAQ. Trimming left V 5 bases short and J 1 base short, with 34 bases between. The CDR3 loop spans 22 amino acids. The CDR3 region has the DNA TGTGCCAGCAGCCGTTATCGCGCCGGGACAAACTCTCTCTTCCGGGGCACAGATACGCAGTATTTT. Its translation: CASSRYRAGTNSLFRGTDTQYF.

This chain uses TRBV5-4 with TRBJ2-7; a possible D gene is TRBD2 (6 bases). Germline V CDR1 and CDR2: SGHNT, YYREEE (reference sequence). Trimming stripped 0 bases from V and 4 bases from J, with 17 bases between. The CDR3 is made up of 16 amino acids. The CDR3 coding sequence is TGTGCCAGCAGCTTGGGTGGCCAGGGAGGAAGATACGAGCAGTACTTC. It translates to CASSLGGQGGRYEQYF.

J is TRBJ1-1 and V is TRBV7-3, with D maybe TRBD1 (5 bases). CDR1 is SGHTA, CDR2 FQGTGA, per germline. The CDR3 is 13 residues long. The ends were cut back, 5 bases at V and 3 bases at J, with 10 bases in the middle. CDR3 protein: CASSPGGYTEAFF. DNA of the CDR3: TGTGCCAGCAGCCCCGGGGGTTACACTGAAGCTTTCTTT.

V is TRBV4-3 and J is TRBJ2-7; D is uncertain. Germline V gene data show CDR1 as LGHNA and CDR2 as YSLEER. This CDR3 spans 14 amino acids. V shed 0 bases and J shed 0 bases, with 6 bases lying between them. The DNA for the CDR3 is TGCGCCAGCAGCCAAGATTTGCGCTCCTACGAGCAGTACTTC. It encodes CASSQDLRSYEQYF.

The chain has TRBV15 and TRBJ1-3; 8 bases are a match to TRBD1. The junction had 7 bases not matched to a gene; V was cut back by 0 bases and J by 0 bases. CDR3 length: 18 amino acids. The germline gives CDR1 LNHNV, CDR2 YYDKDF (reference sequence). The CDR3 nucleotides are TGTGCCACCAGCAGAGATCTGGGACAGGCCCTCTCTGGAAACACCATATATTTT. This sequence encodes CATSRDLGQALSGNTIYF.

This chain joins TRBV28 and TRBJ2-7; 11 bases line up with TRBD2. This CDR3 contains 17 residues. The germline V gene encodes CDR1 MDHEN and CDR2 SYDVKM. Trimming removed 6 bases from V and 0 bases from J; junction bases left unmatched: 10. CDR3 nucleotides: TGTGCCAGCAGAATCGGGACTAGCGGCCCTTACTCCTACGAGCAGTACTTC. Its protein is CASRIGTSGPYSYEQYF.

The chain employs TRBV6-1 and TRBJ2-5; tentative D call: TRBD2 (6 bases). Germline V gene data show CDR1 as MNHNS and CDR2 as SASEGT. Between the trimmed V and J ends, which lost 2 bases and 2 bases, there was a span of 9 bases. The CDR3 has 14 residues. The CDR3 DNA reads as TGTGCCAGCAGTGAATGGGGGAGGCAAGAGACCCAGTACTTC. Its translation: CASSEWGRQETQYF.